Given below is one T cell receptor beta chain in context. Its antigen is currently unknown. This entry is derived from a study of T cells after yellow fever vaccination. Looking at the study overall: With SMART-Seq v4 Ultra Low Input, the fractions containing low cell numbers were prepared. Study-wide points: Among primary-vaccination clones, most reappeared after the booster, at almost 98% for CD4 and around 91% for CD8.

TCRdb analysed the 5' RACE reads with MiXCR anew, one entry per CDR3 protein. Among some 220,000 distinct CDR3 sequences, approximately 3.3% were seen once, and the ten largest hold around 3%. The CDR3 spans 14 residues. CDR1 is SGHRS and CDR2 is YFSETQ in the germline V gene. Trimming pared 0 bases from V and 3 bases from J, leaving 7 bases between. The chain is built from TRBV5-1 and TRBJ2-1, with D unclear. This clonotype originated in a man between 18 and 35 years old who received the YFV17D yellow fever vaccine. Specimen: CD4+ T cells sorted from PBMCs, collected 10 days after the yellow fever booster vaccination. CDR3 sequence reads: CASSLEDNYNEQFF. Written as DNA, the CDR3 is TGCGCCAGCAGCTTGGAAGACAACTACAATGAGCAGTTCTTC.